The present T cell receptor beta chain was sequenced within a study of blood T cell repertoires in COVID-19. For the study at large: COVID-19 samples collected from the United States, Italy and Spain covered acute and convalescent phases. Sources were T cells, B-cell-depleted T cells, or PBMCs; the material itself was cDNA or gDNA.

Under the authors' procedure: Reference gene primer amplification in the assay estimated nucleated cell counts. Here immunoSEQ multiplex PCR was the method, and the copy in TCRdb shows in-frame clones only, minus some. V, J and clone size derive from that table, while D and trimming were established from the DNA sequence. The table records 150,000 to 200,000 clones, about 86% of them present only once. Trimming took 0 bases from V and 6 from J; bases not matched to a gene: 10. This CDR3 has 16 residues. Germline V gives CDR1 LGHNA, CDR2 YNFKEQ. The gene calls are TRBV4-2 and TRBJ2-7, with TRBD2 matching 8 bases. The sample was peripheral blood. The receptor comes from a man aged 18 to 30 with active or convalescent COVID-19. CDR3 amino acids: CASSQDGAGAMPEQYF. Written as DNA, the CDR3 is TGTGCCAGCAGCCAAGATGGAGCGGGAGCTATGCCCGAGCAGTACTTC.